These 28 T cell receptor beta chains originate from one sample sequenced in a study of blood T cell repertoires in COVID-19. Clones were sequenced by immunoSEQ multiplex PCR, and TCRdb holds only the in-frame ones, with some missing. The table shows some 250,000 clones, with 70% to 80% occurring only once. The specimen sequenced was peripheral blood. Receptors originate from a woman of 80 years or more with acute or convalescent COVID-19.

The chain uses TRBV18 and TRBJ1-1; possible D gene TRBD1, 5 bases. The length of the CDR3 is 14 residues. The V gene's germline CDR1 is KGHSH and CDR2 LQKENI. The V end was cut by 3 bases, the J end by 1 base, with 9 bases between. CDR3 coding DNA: TGTGCCAGCTCACCGCAGGGTTCGAACACTGAAGCTTTCTTT. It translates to CASSPQGSNTEAFF.

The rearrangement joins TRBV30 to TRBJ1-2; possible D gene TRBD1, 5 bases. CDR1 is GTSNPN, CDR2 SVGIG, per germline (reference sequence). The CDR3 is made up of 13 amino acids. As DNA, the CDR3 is TGTGCACGGTGGGGCCCATGGGGCTATGGCTACACCTTC. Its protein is CARWGPWGYGYTF.

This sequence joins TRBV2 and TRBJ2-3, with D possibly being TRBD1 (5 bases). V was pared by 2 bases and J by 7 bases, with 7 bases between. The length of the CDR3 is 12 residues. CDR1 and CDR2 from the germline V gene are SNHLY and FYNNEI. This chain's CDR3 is CASSENRYTQYF. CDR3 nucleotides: TGTGCCAGCAGTGAAAACAGGTATACGCAGTATTTT.

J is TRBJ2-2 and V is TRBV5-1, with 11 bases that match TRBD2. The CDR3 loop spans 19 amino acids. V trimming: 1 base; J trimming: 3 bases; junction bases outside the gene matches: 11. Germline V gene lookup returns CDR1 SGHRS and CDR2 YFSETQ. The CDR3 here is CASSLFPSGRLGDTGELFF. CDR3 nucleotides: TGCGCCAGCAGCTTGTTCCCTAGCGGGAGGCTGGGAGACACCGGGGAGCTGTTTTTT. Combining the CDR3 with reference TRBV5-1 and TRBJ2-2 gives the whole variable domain KAGVTQTPRYLIKTRGQQVTLSCSPISGHRSVSWYQQTPGQGLQFLFEYFSETQRNKGNFPGRFSGRQFSNSRSEMNVSTLELGDSALYLCASSLFPSGRLGDTGELFFGEGSRLTVL.

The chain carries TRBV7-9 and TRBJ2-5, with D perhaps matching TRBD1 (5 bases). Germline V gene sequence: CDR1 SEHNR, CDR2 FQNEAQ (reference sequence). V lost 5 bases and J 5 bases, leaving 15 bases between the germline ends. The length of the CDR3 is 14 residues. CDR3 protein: CASSRPKGRETQYF. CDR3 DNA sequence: TGTGCCAGCAGCCGCCCCAAGGGGCGGGAGACCCAGTACTTC.

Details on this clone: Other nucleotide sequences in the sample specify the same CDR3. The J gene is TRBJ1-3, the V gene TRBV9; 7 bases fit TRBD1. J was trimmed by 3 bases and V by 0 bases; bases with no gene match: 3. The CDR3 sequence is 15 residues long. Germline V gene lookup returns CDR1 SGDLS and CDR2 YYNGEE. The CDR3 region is CASSVGRGLGNTIYF. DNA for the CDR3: TGTGCCAGCAGCGTAGGTAGGGGGCTTGGAAACACCATATATTTT.

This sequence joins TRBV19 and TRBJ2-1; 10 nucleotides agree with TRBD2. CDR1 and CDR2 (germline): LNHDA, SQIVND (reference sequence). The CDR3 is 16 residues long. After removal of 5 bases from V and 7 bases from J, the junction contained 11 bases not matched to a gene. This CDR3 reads CASSLLAGGGKNEQFF. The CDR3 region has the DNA TGTGCCAGTAGTCTTTTAGCGGGAGGCGGGAAAAATGAGCAGTTCTTC.

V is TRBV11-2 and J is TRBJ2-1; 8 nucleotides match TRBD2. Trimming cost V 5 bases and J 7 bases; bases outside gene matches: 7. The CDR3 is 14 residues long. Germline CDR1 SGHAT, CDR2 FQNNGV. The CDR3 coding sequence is TGTGCCAGCAGCCCGGGACTAGTGAAAAATGAGCAGTTCTTC. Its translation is CASSPGLVKNEQFF.

CDR3 residues: CASSRGNEQFF. DNA of the CDR3: TGCGCCAGCAGTCGGGGAAATGAGCAGTTCTTC. The chain has TRBV5-1 and TRBJ2-1; perhaps TRBD2 as D (5 bases). This CDR3 is 11 amino acids long. V shed 5 bases and J shed 7 bases, with 7 bases lying between them. CDR1 is SGHRS and CDR2 is YFSETQ in the germline V gene.

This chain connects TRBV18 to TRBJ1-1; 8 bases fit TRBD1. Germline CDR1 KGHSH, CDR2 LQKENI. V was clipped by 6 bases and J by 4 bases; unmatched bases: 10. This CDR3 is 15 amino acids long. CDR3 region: CASSTSGGRGTEAFF. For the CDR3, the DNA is TGTGCCAGCTCCACTTCAGGGGGCAGGGGCACTGAAGCTTTCTTT. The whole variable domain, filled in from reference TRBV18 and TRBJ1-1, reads NAGVMQNPRHLVRRRGQEARLRCSPMKGHSHVYWYRQLPEEGLKFMVYLQKENIIDESGMPKERFSAEFPKEGPSILRIQQVVRGDSAAYFCASSTSGGRGTEAFFGQGTRLTVV.

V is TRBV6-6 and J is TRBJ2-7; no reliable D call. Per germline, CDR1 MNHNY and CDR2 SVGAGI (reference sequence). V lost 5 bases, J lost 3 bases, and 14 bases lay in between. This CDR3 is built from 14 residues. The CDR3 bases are TGTGCCAGCAGTCAATCCGGGTCCCACTACGAGCAGTACTTC. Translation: CASSQSGSHYEQYF.

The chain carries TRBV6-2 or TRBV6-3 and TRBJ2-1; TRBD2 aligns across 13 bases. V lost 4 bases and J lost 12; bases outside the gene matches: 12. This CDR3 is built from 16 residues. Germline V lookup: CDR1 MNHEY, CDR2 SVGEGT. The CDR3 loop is CASSSGTSGDGGRQFF. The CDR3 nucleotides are TGTGCCAGCAGTTCTGGGACTAGCGGGGATGGAGGAAGGCAGTTCTTC.

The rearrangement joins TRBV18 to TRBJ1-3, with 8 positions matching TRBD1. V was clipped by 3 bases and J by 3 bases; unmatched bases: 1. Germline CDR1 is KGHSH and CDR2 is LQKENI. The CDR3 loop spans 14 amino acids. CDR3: CASSPGQVGNTIYF. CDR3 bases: TGTGCCAGCTCACCGGGACAGGTTGGAAACACCATATATTTT.

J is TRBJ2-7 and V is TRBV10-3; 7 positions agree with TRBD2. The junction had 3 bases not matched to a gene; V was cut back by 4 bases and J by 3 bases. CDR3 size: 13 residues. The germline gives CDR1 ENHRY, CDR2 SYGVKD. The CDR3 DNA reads TGTGCCATCAGTGGACTAGCAGACTACGAGCAGTACTTC. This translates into CAISGLADYEQYF.

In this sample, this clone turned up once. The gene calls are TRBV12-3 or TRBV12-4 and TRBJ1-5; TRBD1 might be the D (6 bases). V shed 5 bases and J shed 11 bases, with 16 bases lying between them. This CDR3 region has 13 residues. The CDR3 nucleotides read TGTGCCAGCAGTCGGGACACCCCTGCTGCCCAGCATTTT. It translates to CASSRDTPAAQHF.

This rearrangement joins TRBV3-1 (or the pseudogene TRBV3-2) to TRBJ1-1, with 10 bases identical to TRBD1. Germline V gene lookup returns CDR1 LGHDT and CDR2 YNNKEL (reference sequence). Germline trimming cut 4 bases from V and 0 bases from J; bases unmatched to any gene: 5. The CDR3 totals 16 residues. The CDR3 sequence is CASSPRDRGLNTEAFF. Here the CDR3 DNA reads TGTGCCAGCAGCCCCCGGGACAGGGGCTTGAACACTGAAGCTTTCTTT.

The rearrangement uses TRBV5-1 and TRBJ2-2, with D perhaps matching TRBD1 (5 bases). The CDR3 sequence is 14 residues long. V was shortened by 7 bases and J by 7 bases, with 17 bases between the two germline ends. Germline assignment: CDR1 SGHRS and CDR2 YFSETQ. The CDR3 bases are TGCGCCAGCTCCCCCGCTAGAAGGGGCGGGGAGCTGTTTTTT. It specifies CASSPARRGGELFF.

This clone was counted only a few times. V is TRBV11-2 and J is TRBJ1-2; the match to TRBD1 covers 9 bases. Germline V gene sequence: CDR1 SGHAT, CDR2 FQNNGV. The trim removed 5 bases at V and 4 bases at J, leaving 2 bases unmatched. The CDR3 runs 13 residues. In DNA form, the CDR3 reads TGTGCCAGCAGCAGGGACAGGGTCTATGGCTACACCTTC. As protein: CASSRDRVYGYTF. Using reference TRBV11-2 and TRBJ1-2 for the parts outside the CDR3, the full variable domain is EAGVAQSPRYKIIEKRQSVAFWCNPISGHATLYWYQQILGQGPKLLIQFQNNGVVDDSQLPKDRFSAERLKGVDSTLKIQPAKLEDSAVYLCASSRDRVYGYTFGSGTRLTVV.

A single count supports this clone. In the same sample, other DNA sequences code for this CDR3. The CDR3 DNA reads TGTGCCAGCAGTCCTACAGGGGGAAATGGCTACACCTTC. Residues: CASSPTGGNGYTF. V usage is TRBV6-5 and J usage is TRBJ1-2, with 8 bases lining up with TRBD1. The CDR3 is 13 amino acids. Germline V lookup: CDR1 MNHEY, CDR2 SVGAGI. The ends lost 5 bases at V and 6 bases at J; junction bases unmatched: 5.

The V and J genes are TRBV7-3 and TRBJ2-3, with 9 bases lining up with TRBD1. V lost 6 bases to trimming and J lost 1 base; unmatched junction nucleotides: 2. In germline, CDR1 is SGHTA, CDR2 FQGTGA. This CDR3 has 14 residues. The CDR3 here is CASRRTGGTDTQYF. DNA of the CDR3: TGTGCCAGCAGACGGACAGGGGGCACAGATACGCAGTATTTT.

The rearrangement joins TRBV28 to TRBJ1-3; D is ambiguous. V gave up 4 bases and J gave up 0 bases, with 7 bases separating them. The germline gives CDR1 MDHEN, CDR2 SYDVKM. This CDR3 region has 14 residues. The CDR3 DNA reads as TGTGCCAGCAGTTCAGGAATCTCTGGAAACACCATATATTTT. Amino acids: CASSSGISGNTIYF.

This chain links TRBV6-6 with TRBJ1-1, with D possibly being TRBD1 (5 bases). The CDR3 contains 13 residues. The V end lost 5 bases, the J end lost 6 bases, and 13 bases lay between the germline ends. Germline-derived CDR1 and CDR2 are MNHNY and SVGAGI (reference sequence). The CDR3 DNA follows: TGTGCCAGCAGTATACAGGTCGCCGCTGAAGCTTTCTTT. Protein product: CASSIQVAAEAFF.

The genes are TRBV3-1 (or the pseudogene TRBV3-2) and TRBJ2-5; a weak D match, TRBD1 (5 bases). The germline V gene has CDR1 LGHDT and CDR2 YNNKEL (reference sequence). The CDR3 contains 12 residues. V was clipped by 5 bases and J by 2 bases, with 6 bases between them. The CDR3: CASSRGQETQYF. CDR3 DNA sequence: TGTGCCAGCAGCAGGGGACAAGAGACCCAGTACTTC.

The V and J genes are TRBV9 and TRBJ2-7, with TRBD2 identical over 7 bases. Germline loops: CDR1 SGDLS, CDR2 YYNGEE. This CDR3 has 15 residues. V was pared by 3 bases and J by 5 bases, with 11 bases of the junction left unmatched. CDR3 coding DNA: TGTGCCAGCAGCGCTGTTAGCGGGTTTTCCAACGAGCAGTACTTC. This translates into CASSAVSGFSNEQYF.

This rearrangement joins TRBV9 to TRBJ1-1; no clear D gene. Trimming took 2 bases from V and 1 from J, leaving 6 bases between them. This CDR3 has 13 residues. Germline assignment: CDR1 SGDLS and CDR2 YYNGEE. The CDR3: CASSVTSNTEAFF. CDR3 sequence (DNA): TGTGCCAGCAGCGTTACATCGAACACTGAAGCTTTCTTT.

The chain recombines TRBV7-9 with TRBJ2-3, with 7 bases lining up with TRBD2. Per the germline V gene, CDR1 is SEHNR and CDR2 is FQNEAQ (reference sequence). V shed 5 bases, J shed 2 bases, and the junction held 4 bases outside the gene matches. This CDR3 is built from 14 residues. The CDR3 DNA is TGTGCCAGCAGCCGTCGGGGGGACACAGATACGCAGTATTTT. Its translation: CASSRRGDTDTQYF.

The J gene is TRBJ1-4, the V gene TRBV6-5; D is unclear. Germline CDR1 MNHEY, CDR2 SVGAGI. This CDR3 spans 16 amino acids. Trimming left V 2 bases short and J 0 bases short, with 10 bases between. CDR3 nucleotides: TGTGCCAGCAGTTACATCCGATTAGCAACTAATGAAAAACTGTTTTTT. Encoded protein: CASSYIRLATNEKLFF.

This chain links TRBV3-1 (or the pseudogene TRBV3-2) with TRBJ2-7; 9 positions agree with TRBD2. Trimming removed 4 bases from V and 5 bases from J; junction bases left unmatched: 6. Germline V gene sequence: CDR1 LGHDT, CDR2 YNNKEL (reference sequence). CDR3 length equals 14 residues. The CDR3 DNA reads TGTGCCAGCAGCCGAGCTTCTAGCGGGGACGAGCAGTACTTC. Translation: CASSRASSGDEQYF.